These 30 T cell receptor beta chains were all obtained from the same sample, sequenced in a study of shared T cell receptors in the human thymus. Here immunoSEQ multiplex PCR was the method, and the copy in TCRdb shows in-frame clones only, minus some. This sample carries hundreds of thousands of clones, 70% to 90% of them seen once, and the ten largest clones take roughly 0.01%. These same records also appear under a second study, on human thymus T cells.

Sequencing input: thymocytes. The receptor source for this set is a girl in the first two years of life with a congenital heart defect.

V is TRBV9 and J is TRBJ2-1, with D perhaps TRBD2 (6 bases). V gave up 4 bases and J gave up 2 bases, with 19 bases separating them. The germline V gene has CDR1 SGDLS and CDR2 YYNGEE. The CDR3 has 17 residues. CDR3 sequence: CASSPRTERAPYNEQFF. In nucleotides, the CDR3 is TGTGCCAGCAGCCCCCGAACTGAGCGGGCACCCTACAATGAGCAGTTCTTC.

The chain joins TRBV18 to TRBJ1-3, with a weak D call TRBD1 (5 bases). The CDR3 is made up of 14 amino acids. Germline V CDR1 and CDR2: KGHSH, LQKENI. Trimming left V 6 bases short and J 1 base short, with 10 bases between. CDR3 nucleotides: TGTGCCAGCTCCGGGGAGGGGTCTGGAAACACCATATATTTT. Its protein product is CASSGEGSGNTIYF.

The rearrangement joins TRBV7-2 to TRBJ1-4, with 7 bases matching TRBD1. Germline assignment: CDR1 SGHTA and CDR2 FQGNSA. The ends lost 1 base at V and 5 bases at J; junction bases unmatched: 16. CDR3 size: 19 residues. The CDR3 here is CASSLGPLCGTGQNEKLFF. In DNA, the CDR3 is TGTGCCAGCAGCTTAGGGCCCCTTTGTGGAACGGGACAGAATGAAAAACTGTTTTTT.

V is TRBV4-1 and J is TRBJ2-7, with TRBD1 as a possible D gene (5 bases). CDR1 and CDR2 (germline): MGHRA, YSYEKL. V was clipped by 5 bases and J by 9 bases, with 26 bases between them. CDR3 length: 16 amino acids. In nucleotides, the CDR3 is TGCGCCAGCAGCTCGAAGCCCGTGACAGCCACCCTTGCGCAGTACTTC. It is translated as CASSSKPVTATLAQYF.

The CDR3 DNA sequence: TGCACCACCCGCATTAATACTTTAGCGGGGGTCCCAGAGCCGCATTCCTACGAGCAGTACTTC. Translation: CTTRINTLAGVPEPHSYEQYF. The chain links TRBV1 to TRBJ2-7; the table gives TRBD2 as D, unverified against the DNA. TRBV1 is designated a pseudogene. The CDR3 covers 21 residues.

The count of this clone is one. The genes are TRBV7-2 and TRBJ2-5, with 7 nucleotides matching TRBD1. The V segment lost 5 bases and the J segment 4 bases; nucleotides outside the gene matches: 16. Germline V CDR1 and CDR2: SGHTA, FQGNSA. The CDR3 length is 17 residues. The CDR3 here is CASSQPRTGRLRETQYF. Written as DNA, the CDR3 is TGTGCCAGCAGCCAACCCCGGACAGGCCGACTACGAGAGACCCAGTACTTC.

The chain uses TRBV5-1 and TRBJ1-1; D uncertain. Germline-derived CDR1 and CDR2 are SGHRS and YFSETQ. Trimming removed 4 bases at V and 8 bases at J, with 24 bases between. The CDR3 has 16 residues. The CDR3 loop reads CASSLFGSSPTPEAFF. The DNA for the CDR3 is TGCGCCAGCAGCCTTTTTGGTTCTTCTCCTACGCCCGAAGCTTTCTTT.

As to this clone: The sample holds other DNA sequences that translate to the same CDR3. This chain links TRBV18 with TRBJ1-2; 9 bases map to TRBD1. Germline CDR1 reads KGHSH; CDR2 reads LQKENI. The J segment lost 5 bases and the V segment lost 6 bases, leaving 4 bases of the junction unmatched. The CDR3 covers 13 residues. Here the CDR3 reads CASSPGQGYGYTF. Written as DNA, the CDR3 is TGTGCCAGCTCCCCAGGACAGGGGTATGGCTACACCTTC.

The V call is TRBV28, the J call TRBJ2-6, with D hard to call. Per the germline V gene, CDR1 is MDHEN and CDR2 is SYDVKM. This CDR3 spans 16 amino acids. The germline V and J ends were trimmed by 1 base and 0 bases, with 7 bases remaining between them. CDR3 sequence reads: CASSLLPGSGANVLTF. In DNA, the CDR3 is TGTGCCAGCAGTTTATTACCGGGCTCTGGGGCCAACGTCCTGACTTTC.

CDR3 DNA sequence: TGTGCCACCAGCAGAGGGTGGGAGGTGCAGGCCTCCTACGAGCAGTACTTC. Amino acid sequence: CATSRGWEVQASYEQYF. V and J are TRBV15 and TRBJ2-7, with a weak D call TRBD2 (6 bases). Trimming took 1 base from V and 0 from J, leaving 16 bases between them. Germline values: CDR1 LNHNV, CDR2 YYDKDF (reference sequence). CDR3 length equals 17 residues.

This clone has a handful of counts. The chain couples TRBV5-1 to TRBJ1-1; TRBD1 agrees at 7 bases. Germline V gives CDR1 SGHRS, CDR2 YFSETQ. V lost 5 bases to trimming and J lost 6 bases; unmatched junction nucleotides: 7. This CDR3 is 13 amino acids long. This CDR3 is CASRVQGIAEAFF. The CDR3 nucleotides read TGCGCCAGCAGAGTACAGGGGATCGCTGAAGCTTTCTTT. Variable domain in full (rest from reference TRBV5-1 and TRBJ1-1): KAGVTQTPRYLIKTRGQQVTLSCSPISGHRSVSWYQQTPGQGLQFLFEYFSETQRNKGNFPGRFSGRQFSNSRSEMNVSTLELGDSALYLCASRVQGIAEAFFGQGTRLTVV.

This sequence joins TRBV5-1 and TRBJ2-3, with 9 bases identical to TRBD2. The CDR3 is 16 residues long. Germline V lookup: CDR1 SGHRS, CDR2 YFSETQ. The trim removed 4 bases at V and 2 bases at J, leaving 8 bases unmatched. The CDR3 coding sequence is TGCGCCAGCAGCCCGGGGACTAGCCCGTACACAGATACGCAGTATTTT. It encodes CASSPGTSPYTDTQYF.

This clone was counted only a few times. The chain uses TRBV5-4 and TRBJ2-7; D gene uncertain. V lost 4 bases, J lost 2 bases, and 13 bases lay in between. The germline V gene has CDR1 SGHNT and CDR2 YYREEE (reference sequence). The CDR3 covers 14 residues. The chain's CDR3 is CASSPAGRTYEQYF. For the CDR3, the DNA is TGTGCCAGCAGCCCCGCAGGCAGAACCTACGAGCAGTACTTC.

The CDR3 spells CASSEPGQGTSLTDTQYF. CDR3 nucleotides: TGTGCCAGCAGCGAGCCGGGACAGGGGACGAGCTTAACAGATACGCAGTATTTT. The rearrangement joins TRBV7-8 to TRBJ2-3, with 10 bases identical to TRBD1. The CDR3 is made up of 18 amino acids. J lost 3 bases, V lost 5 bases, and 14 bases had no gene match. CDR1 is SGHVS and CDR2 is FQNEAQ in the germline V gene.

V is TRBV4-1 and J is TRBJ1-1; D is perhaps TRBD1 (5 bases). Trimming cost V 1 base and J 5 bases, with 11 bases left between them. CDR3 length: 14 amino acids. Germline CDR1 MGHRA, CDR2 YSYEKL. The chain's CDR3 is CASSQALGGTEAFF. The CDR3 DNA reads TGCGCCAGCAGCCAAGCTTTGGGGGGGACTGAAGCTTTCTTT.

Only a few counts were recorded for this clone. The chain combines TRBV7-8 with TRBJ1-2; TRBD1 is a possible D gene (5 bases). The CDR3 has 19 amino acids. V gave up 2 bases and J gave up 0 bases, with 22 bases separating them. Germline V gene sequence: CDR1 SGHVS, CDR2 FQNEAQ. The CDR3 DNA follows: TGTGCCAGCAGCTTATCGTTCGGGGGAGGACCTTCAGCTAACTATGGCTACACCTTC. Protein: CASSLSFGGGPSANYGYTF.

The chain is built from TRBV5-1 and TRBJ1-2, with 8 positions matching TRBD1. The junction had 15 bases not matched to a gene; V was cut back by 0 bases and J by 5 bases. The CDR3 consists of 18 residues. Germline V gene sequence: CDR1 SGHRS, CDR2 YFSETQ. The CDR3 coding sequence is TGCGCCAGCAGCTTGGCAGACAGGGGAGGCGCCCACGTATATGGCTACACCTTC. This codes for CASSLADRGGAHVYGYTF.

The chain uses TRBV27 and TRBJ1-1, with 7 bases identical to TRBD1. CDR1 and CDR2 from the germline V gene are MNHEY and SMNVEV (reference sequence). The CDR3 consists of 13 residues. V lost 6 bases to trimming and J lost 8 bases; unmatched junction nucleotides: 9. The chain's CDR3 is CASRETGDLEAFF. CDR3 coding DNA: TGTGCCAGCAGAGAAACAGGGGACTTAGAAGCTTTCTTT.

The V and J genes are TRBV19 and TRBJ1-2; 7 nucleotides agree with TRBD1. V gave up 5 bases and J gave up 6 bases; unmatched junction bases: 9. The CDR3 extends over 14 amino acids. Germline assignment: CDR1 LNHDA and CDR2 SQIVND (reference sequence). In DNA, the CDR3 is TGTGCCAGTAGTTCAACGGGGACAGAAGATGGCTACACCTTC. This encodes CASSSTGTEDGYTF.

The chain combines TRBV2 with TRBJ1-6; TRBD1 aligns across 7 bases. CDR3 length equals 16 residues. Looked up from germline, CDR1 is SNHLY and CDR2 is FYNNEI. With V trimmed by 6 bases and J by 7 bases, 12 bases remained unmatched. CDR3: CASSFASDRVNSPLHF. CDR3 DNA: TGTGCCAGCAGCTTCGCGTCAGACAGGGTGAATTCACCCCTCCACTTT.

CDR3 DNA sequence: TGTGCCAGCAGTGACGGCGCCAGGGTAACAACGACTAACTATGGCTACACCTTC. Encoded protein: CASSDGARVTTTNYGYTF. The chain links TRBV2 to TRBJ1-2; D is possibly TRBD1 (5 bases). The CDR3 length is 18 residues. The V end lost 3 bases, the J end lost 0 bases, and 20 bases lay between the germline ends. Germline V gene lookup returns CDR1 SNHLY and CDR2 FYNNEI.

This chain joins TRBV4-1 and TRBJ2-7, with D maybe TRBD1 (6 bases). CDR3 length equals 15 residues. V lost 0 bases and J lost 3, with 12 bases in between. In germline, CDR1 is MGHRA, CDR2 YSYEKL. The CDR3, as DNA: TGCGCCAGCAGCCAAGACGACAGGTTATACTACGAGCAGTACTTC. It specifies CASSQDDRLYYEQYF.

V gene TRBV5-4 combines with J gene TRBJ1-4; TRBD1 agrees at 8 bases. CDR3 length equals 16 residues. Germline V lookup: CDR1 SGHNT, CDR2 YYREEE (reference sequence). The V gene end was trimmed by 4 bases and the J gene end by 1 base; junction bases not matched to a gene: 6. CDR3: CASSPNRGGTNEKLFF. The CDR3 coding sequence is TGTGCCAGCAGCCCAAACAGGGGGGGAACTAATGAAAAACTGTTTTTT.

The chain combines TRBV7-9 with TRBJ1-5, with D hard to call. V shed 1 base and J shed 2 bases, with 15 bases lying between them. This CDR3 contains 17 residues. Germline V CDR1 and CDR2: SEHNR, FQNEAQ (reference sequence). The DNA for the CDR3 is TGTGCCAGCAGCTTAGTCGATACCTGCGAAGGCAATCAGCCCCAGCATTTT. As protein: CASSLVDTCEGNQPQHF.

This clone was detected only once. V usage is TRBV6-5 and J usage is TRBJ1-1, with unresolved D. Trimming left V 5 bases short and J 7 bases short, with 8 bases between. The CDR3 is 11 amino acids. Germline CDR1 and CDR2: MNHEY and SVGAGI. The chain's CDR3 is CASSRSREAFF. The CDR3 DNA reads TGTGCCAGCAGTCGAAGCCGTGAAGCTTTCTTT.

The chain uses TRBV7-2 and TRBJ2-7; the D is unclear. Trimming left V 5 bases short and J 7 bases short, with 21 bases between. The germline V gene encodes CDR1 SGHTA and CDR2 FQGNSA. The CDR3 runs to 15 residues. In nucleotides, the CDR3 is TGTGCCAGCAGCACTACCGCGACCCTCTTTGGGGAGCAGTACTTC. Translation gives CASSTTATLFGEQYF.

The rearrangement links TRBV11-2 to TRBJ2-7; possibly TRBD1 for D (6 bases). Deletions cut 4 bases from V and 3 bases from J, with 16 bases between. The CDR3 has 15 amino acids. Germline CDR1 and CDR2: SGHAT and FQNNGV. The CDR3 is CASSSPLEGDYEQYF. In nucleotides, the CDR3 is TGTGCCAGCAGCTCCCCACTTGAGGGGGACTACGAGCAGTACTTC.

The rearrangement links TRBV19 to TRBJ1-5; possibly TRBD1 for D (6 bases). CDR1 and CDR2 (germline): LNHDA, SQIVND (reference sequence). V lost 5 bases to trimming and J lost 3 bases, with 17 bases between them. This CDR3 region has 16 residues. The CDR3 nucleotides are TGTGCCAGTAGTGCAAAACGACAGGCCTACAATCAGCCCCAGCATTTT. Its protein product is CASSAKRQAYNQPQHF.

CDR3 coding DNA: TGTGCCAGCAGTGGGGACAGTGCGGACACTGAAGCTTTCTTT. Protein product: CASSGDSADTEAFF. This chain joins TRBV6-1 and TRBJ1-1, with 7 positions matching TRBD1. Looked up from germline, CDR1 is MNHNS and CDR2 is SASEGT. The trim removed 4 bases at V and 3 bases at J, leaving 5 bases unmatched. The CDR3 has 14 amino acids.

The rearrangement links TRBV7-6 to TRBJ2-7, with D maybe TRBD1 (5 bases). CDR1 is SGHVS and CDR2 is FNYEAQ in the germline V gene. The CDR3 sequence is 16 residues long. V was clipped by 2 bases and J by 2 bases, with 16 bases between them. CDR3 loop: CASSLSPKDMTYEQYF. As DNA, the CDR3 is TGTGCCAGCAGCTTATCACCTAAGGACATGACCTACGAGCAGTACTTC.